The 23 T cell receptor beta chains below were found in one sample sequenced in a study of cytomegalovirus exposure and HLA in healthy donors. PCR amplification relied on 60 Vbeta primers (plus 13 Jbeta primers). The assay was immunoSEQ multiplex PCR, and TCRdb's table has in-frame clones only and misses some. The data hold around 150,000 clones, with 75% to 80% observed a single time. Sequencing was performed on PBMCs. These receptors were collected from a woman aged 40 to 50 in good health and CMV-seropositive.

The rearrangement joins TRBV11-2 to TRBJ2-2; 7 nucleotides agree with TRBD2. The junction had 15 bases not matched to a gene; V was cut back by 6 bases and J by 5 bases. The germline gives CDR1 SGHAT, CDR2 FQNNGV. This CDR3 comprises 17 residues. The CDR3 nucleotides are TGTGCCAGCAGATCCTCCGGGGAGGGCCTTAGAACCGGGGAGCTGTTTTTT. Translated, it gives CASRSSGEGLRTGELFF. Variable domain in full (rest from reference TRBV11-2 and TRBJ2-2): EAGVAQSPRYKIIEKRQSVAFWCNPISGHATLYWYQQILGQGPKLLIQFQNNGVVDDSQLPKDRFSAERLKGVDSTLKIQPAKLEDSAVYLCASRSSGEGLRTGELFFGEGSRLTVL.

The chain carries TRBV9 and TRBJ1-1; D is unresolved. The CDR3 contains 13 residues. Germline CDR1 reads SGDLS; CDR2 reads YYNGEE. The V and J ends lost 2 bases and 3 bases respectively, with 8 bases between them. CDR3 bases: TGTGCCAGCAGCGTCGCGATGGACACTGAAGCTTTCTTT. It encodes CASSVAMDTEAFF.

V gene TRBV5-6 combines with J gene TRBJ1-1; perhaps TRBD1 as D (6 bases). With 5 bases removed from V and 4 bases from J, the gap between germline ends came to 24 bases. The V gene's germline CDR1 is SGHDT and CDR2 YYEEEE. The CDR3 is 17 residues long. CDR3 amino acids: CASREEGGVKEGTEAFF. The CDR3 region has the DNA TGTGCCAGCAGGGAGGAGGGGGGGGTCAAGGAGGGCACTGAAGCTTTCTTT.

This chain links TRBV7-2 with TRBJ1-2; TRBD1 is a possible D gene (5 bases). CDR1 SGHTA and CDR2 FQGNSA come from the germline V gene. V lost 1 base and J lost 2, with 11 bases in between. CDR3 length: 15 residues. CDR3 in amino acids: CASSLGTTYNYGYTF. CDR3 DNA sequence: TGTGCCAGCAGCTTAGGGACAACCTACAACTATGGCTACACCTTC.

The chain uses TRBV7-6 and TRBJ2-5, with D perhaps matching TRBD2 (7 bases). V was cut by 5 bases and J by 3 bases, with 13 bases left in between. The CDR3 loop spans 14 amino acids. Germline lookup yields CDR1 SGHVS and CDR2 FNYEAQ. DNA for the CDR3: TGTGCCAGCAGCGGGGAGGGGGTCGAAGAGACCCAGTACTTC. It codes for CASSGEGVEETQYF. The full variable domain, with the rest looked up from reference TRBV7-6 and TRBJ2-5, is GAGVSQSPRYKVTKRGQDVALRCDPISGHVSLYWYRQALGQGPEFLTYFNYEAQQDKSGLPNDRFSAERPEGSISTLTIQRTEQRDSAMYRCASSGEGVEETQYFGPGTRLLVL.

The rearrangement uses TRBV6-5 and TRBJ1-3; 12 positions match TRBD1. With V trimmed by 7 bases and J by 6 bases, 4 bases remained unmatched. Germline CDR1 MNHEY, CDR2 SVGAGI. The CDR3 covers 14 residues. CDR3 sequence (DNA): TGTGCCAGCAAGACGGGACAGGGGGCAAACACCATATATTTT. Its translation: CASKTGQGANTIYF.

V gene TRBV6-5 combines with J gene TRBJ1-1, with D possibly matching TRBD1 (6 bases). CDR1 MNHEY and CDR2 SVGAGI come from the germline V gene. Trimming took off 0 bases at V and 1 base at J, with 12 bases between the two ends. CDR3 size: 16 residues. The CDR3 sequence: CASSYSGTLQNTEAFF. DNA of the CDR3: TGTGCCAGCAGTTACTCCGGGACACTCCAGAACACTGAAGCTTTCTTT.

CDR3 region: CASSLGETSTEAFF. In DNA, the CDR3 is TGTGCCAGCAGCTTGGGGGAGACGAGCACTGAAGCTTTCTTT. The chain carries TRBV5-6 and TRBJ1-1; D remains ambiguous. The CDR3 runs to 14 residues. CDR1 SGHDT and CDR2 YYEEEE come from the germline V gene. Trimming removed 0 bases at V and 4 bases at J, with 10 bases between.

CDR3 amino acids: CASSLLPTVTDTQYF. In DNA, the CDR3 is TGTGCCAGCAGCTTACTACCGACAGTCACAGATACGCAGTATTTT. The chain is built from TRBV7-9 and TRBJ2-3, with TRBD1 as a possible D gene (5 bases). Germline CDR1 reads SEHNR; CDR2 reads FQNEAQ (reference sequence). The CDR3 has 15 residues. V was pared by 2 bases and J by 2 bases, with 11 bases between.

The chain links TRBV30 to TRBJ1-3, with D unclear. This CDR3 comprises 13 residues. The V end lost 3 bases, the J end lost 4 bases, and 10 bases lay between the germline ends. The germline gives CDR1 GTSNPN, CDR2 SVGIG (reference sequence). CDR3 in DNA: TGTGCCTGGAGCAACGGTGTGGGAAACACCATATATTTT. Protein: CAWSNGVGNTIYF.

The CDR3 reads CASSLEGRDIQYF. CDR3 DNA sequence: TGTGCCAGCAGCTTGGAAGGCAGGGATATTCAGTACTTC. V usage is TRBV5-4 and J usage is TRBJ2-4; a possible D gene is TRBD1 (5 bases). V lost 0 bases and J 10 bases, leaving 11 bases between the germline ends. Germline V CDR1 and CDR2: SGHNT, YYREEE (reference sequence). The CDR3 contains 13 residues.

The rearrangement links TRBV11-3 to TRBJ2-1; a possible D gene is TRBD2 (6 bases). This CDR3 has 17 residues. V was trimmed by 0 bases and J by 7 bases, leaving 19 bases between them. Germline CDR1 reads SGHNT; CDR2 reads YENEEA. CDR3 sequence (DNA): TGTGCCAGCAGCTTAGATCAAGGCAGCGGTGGAGGGAATGAGCAGTTCTTC. This sequence encodes CASSLDQGSGGGNEQFF.

CDR3 amino acids: CASSFTGEETQYF. The CDR3 nucleotides are TGTGCCAGCAGCTTTACGGGGGAAGAGACCCAGTACTTC. The chain has TRBV7-2 and TRBJ2-5; a weak D match, TRBD2 (6 bases). CDR3 length: 13 residues. Trimming shortened V by 3 bases and J by 3 bases, and 8 bases separated the two germline ends. CDR1 SGHTA and CDR2 FQGNSA come from the germline V gene.

J is TRBJ1-5 and V is TRBV6-5; 9 nucleotides agree with TRBD1. The CDR3 runs to 12 residues. From germline, CDR1 is MNHEY and CDR2 SVGAGI. V shed 11 bases and J 4 bases; nucleotides not matched to a gene: 3. The CDR3: CASGQGNQPQHF. CDR3 nucleotide sequence: TGTGCCTCCGGACAGGGGAATCAGCCCCAGCATTTT.

For this clone: The junction does not match germline at one end; this may be a read error. The chain combines TRBV7-9 with TRBJ1-5, with no clear D. CDR3 length: 12 residues. Per the germline V gene, CDR1 is SEHNR and CDR2 is FQNEAQ (reference sequence). Written as DNA, the CDR3 is TGTTCCAGCAGCCGAGACGGGCAGCCCCAGCATTTT. Its translation: CSSSRDGQPQHF. Full variable domain (missing parts from reference TRBV7-9 and TRBJ1-5): DTGVSQNPRHKITKRGQNVTFRCDPISEHNRLYWYRQTLGQGPEFLTYFQNEAQLEKSRLLSDRFSAERPKGSFSTLEIQRTEQGDSAMYLCSSSRDGQPQHFGDGTRLSIL.

The genes are TRBV18 and TRBJ2-1, with D uncertain. The ends were cut back, 3 bases at V and 7 bases at J, with 4 bases in the middle. This CDR3 contains 11 residues. Germline CDR1 KGHSH, CDR2 LQKENI. The CDR3: CASSPENEQFF. The CDR3 DNA sequence: TGTGCCAGCTCACCTGAGAATGAGCAGTTCTTC.

This clone has more than one count but fewer than ten. V is TRBV4-3 and J is TRBJ2-7; D may be TRBD2 (5 bases). V gave up 3 bases and J gave up 6 bases, with 21 bases separating them. CDR1 is LGHNA and CDR2 is YSLEER in the germline V gene. The CDR3 extends over 16 amino acids. The CDR3 DNA sequence: TGCGCCAGCAGCCAGGACTTTGGGCTAGATGGTGGCGAGCAGTACTTC. It codes for CASSQDFGLDGGEQYF.

In its sample, this clone was seen once. The chain has TRBV5-6 and TRBJ1-5, with D tentatively TRBD1 (5 bases). The CDR3 has 13 residues. Germline-derived CDR1 and CDR2 are SGHDT and YYEEEE. Trimming removed 0 bases from V and 7 bases from J, with 8 bases in between. The CDR3 protein is CASSLGQTQPQHF. The DNA of the CDR3 is TGTGCCAGCAGCTTGGGACAGACCCAGCCCCAGCATTTT.

This clone came up once. The chain combines TRBV11-3 with TRBJ2-1, with D perhaps TRBD1 (6 bases). V dropped 0 bases and J dropped 9 bases, with 9 bases sitting between them. Germline V gene sequence: CDR1 SGHNT, CDR2 YENEEA. The length of the CDR3 is 13 residues. CDR3 coding DNA: TGTGCCAGCAGCTTAGATACAGGGCGTGAGCAGTTCTTC. Its translation: CASSLDTGREQFF.

The rearrangement links TRBV7-2 to TRBJ2-3, with 8 bases that match TRBD2. V shed 6 bases, J shed 4 bases, and the junction held 9 bases outside the gene matches. Germline loops: CDR1 SGHTA, CDR2 FQGNSA. CDR3 length: 15 amino acids. The CDR3 region has the DNA TGTGCCAGCAGACTAGCCGGGGGGGCGGCAGATACGCAGTATTTT. Translated, it gives CASRLAGGAADTQYF.

The J gene is TRBJ2-5, the V gene TRBV2; 11 bases agree with TRBD2. This CDR3 contains 17 residues. V trimming: 2 bases; J trimming: 5 bases; junction bases outside the gene matches: 10. Germline lookup yields CDR1 SNHLY and CDR2 FYNNEI. CDR3 loop: CASSESSGRVGWETQYF. CDR3 sequence (DNA): TGTGCCAGCAGTGAAAGTAGCGGGAGGGTAGGTTGGGAGACCCAGTACTTC.

The chain carries TRBV2 and TRBJ1-2; no firm D call. V lost 6 bases to trimming and J lost 4 bases, with 15 bases between them. CDR3 length: 14 residues. In germline, CDR1 is SNHLY, CDR2 FYNNEI. CDR3 in amino acids: CASSPEEGRYGYTF. The CDR3 DNA is TGTGCCAGCAGCCCTGAGGAAGGTCGCTATGGCTACACCTTC. The full variable domain, completed using reference TRBV2 and TRBJ1-2, is EPEVTQTPSHQVTQMGQEVILRCVPISNHLYFYWYRQILGQKVEFLVSFYNNEISEKSEIFDDQFSVERPDGSNFTLKIRSTKLEDSAMYFCASSPEEGRYGYTFGSGTRLTVV.

The chain links TRBV11-2 to TRBJ1-5, with TRBD1 matching 8 bases. The V and J ends lost 3 bases and 8 bases, in that order; junction bases with no gene match: 6. This CDR3 spans 14 amino acids. Germline CDR1 is SGHAT and CDR2 is FQNNGV. This chain's CDR3 is CASSLSGGEEPQHF. CDR3 DNA sequence: TGTGCCAGCAGCTTGTCAGGGGGCGAAGAGCCCCAGCATTTT.